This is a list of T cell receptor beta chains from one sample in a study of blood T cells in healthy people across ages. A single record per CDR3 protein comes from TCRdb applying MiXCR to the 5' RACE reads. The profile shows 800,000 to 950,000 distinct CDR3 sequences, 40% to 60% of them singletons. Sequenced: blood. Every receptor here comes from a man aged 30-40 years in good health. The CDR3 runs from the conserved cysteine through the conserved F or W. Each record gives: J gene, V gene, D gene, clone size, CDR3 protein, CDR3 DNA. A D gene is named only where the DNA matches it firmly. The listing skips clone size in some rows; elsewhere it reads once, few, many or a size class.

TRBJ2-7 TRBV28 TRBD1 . CASSQIRDSSYEQYF TGTGCCAGCAGCCAGATTCGGGACAGCTCCTACGAGCAGTACTTC
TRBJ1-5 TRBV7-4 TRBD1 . CASSCYRQGRSNQPQHF TGTGCCAGCAGCTGCTACCGACAGGGACGTAGCAATCAGCCCCAGCATTTT
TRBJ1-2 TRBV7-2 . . CASSLDGRSNYGYTF TGTGCCAGCAGCCTAGACGGGAGATCCAACTATGGCTACACCTTC
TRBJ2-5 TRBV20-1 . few CSASSLRETQYF TGCAGTGCTAGTAGCCTGAGGGAGACCCAGTACTTC
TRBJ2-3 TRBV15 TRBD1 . CATSPRGSDTQYF TGTGCCACCAGTCCCAGGGGGTCTGATACGCAGTATTTT
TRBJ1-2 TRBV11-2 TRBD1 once CASNSGQGRSYGYTF TGTGCCAGCAACTCCGGACAGGGTAGGAGCTATGGCTACACCTTC
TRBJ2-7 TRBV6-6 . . CASSSPTTGSYEQYF TGTGCCAGCAGTTCTCCTACGACAGGATCCTACGAGCAGTACTTC
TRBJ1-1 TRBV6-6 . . CASSYSSSLGTEAFF TGTGCCAGCAGTTACTCTTCCAGCCTAGGCACTGAAGCTTTCTTT
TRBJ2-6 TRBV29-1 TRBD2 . CSVSLSGGEVGANVLTF TGCAGCGTATCACTTAGCGGGGGGGAGGTTGGGGCCAACGTCCTGACTTTC
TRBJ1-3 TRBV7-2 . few CASSAREAGSGNTIYF TGTGCCAGCAGCGCCAGGGAGGCAGGGTCTGGAAACACCATATATTTT
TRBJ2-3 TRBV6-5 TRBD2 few CASSYRPSGGRDTQYF TGTGCCAGCAGTTACCGGCCTAGCGGGGGGCGGGATACGCAGTATTTT
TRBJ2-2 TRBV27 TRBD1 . CASSYGTGRPANTGELFF TGTGCCAGCAGCTACGGGACAGGGAGGCCCGCGAACACCGGGGAGCTGTTTTTT
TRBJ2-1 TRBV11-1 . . CASSLVDPEYNEQFF TGTGCCAGCAGCTTAGTTGACCCGGAGTACAATGAGCAGTTCTTC
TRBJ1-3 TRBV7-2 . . CASSLQGRGNTIYF TGTGCCAGCAGCTTACAGGGGAGGGGAAACACCATATATTTT
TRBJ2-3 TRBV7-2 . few CASTRALTDTQYF TGTGCCAGCACTCGGGCCCTCACAGATACGCAGTATTTT
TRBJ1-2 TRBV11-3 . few CASSLDGNSNYGYTF TGTGCCAGCAGCTTAGATGGCAACTCTAACTATGGCTACACCTTC
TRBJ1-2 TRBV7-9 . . CANSPHRGNYGYTF TGTGCCAACAGCCCCCACCGGGGGAACTATGGCTACACCTTC
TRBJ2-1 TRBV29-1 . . CSVPRARELYDNEQFF TGCAGCGTGCCTCGTGCCAGGGAGCTCTACGACAATGAGCAGTTCTTC
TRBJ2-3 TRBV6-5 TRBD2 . CATGRGGTDTQYF TGTGCCACGGGGCGGGGGGGCACAGATACGCAGTATTTT
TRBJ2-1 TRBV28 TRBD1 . CASSSPGTGSHEQFF TGTGCCAGCAGTTCCCCGGGGACAGGGAGCCATGAGCAGTTCTTC
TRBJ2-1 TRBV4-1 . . CASSQEDSDEQFF TGCGCCAGCAGCCAAGAAGACAGCGATGAGCAGTTCTTC
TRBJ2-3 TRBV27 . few CASSWASTDTQYF TGTGCCAGCAGTTGGGCCAGCACAGATACGCAGTATTTT
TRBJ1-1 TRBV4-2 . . CASSHSDRQNTEAFF TGTGCCAGCAGCCACTCAGACAGGCAGAACACTGAAGCTTTCTTT
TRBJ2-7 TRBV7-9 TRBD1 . CASSLGQAEQYF TGTGCCAGCAGCTTGGGACAGGCCGAGCAGTACTTC
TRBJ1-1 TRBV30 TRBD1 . CAWTGTGAMNTEAFF TGTGCCTGGACTGGGACAGGAGCCATGAACACTGAAGCTTTCTTT
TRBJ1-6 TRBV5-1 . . CASSVQGLGNSPLHF TGCGCCAGCAGCGTACAGGGTTTGGGGAATTCACCCCTCCACTTT
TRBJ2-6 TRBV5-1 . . CASSLDRPISGANVLTF TGCGCCAGCAGCTTGGACAGGCCGATCTCTGGGGCCAACGTCCTGACTTTC
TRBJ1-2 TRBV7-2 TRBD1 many CASSWIGGQAGYGYTF TGTGCCAGCAGCTGGATTGGGGGACAGGCAGGCTATGGCTACACCTTC
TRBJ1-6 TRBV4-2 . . CASSQFSSGDSPLHF TGTGCCAGCAGCCAATTCAGCTCCGGCGATTCACCCCTCCACTTT
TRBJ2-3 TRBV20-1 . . CSARAAQTTDTQYF TGCAGTGCTAGAGCGGCCCAGACCACAGATACGCAGTATTTT
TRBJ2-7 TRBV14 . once CASSQGNPQDYEQYF TGTGCCAGCAGCCAAGGGAATCCGCAGGACTACGAGCAGTACTTC
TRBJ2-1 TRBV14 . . CASSQPRGFNEQFF TGTGCCAGCAGCCAACCCAGGGGTTTCAATGAGCAGTTCTTC
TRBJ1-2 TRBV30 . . CACPRVLNYGYTF TGTGCCTGTCCACGGGTCCTAAACTATGGCTACACCTTC
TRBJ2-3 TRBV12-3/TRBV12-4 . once CASRDGGRVLTDTQYF TGTGCCAGCAGAGATGGGGGAAGAGTCCTCACAGATACGCAGTATTTT
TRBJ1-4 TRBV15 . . CATSRDRVVTNEKLFF TGTGCCACCAGCAGAGATCGGGTGGTGACTAATGAAAAACTGTTTTTT
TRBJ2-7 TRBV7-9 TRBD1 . CASSLIGQGSYEQYF TGTGCCAGCAGCTTAATAGGACAGGGCTCCTACGAGCAGTACTTC
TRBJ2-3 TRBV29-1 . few CSVCDSTDTQYF TGCAGCGTCTGCGACAGCACAGATACGCAGTATTTT
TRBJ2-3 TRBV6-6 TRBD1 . CASSRTGHGSTDTQYF TGTGCCAGCAGTCGGACAGGGCATGGGAGCACAGATACGCAGTATTTT
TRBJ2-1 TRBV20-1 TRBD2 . CSASPEREGIYNEQFF TGCAGTGCTAGTCCGGAGCGGGAAGGGATATACAATGAGCAGTTCTTC
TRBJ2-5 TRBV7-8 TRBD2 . CASTPTSGTYQETQYF TGTGCCAGCACCCCGACTAGCGGGACGTACCAAGAGACCCAGTACTTC
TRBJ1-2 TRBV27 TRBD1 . CASSPEPTGASVDGYTF TGTGCCAGCAGTCCAGAACCGACAGGGGCATCCGTTGATGGCTACACCTTC
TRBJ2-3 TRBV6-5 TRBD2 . CASSYGGGSLTDTQYF TGTGCCAGCAGTTACGGGGGGGGGTCGCTGACAGATACGCAGTATTTT
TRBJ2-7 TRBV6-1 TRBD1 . CASRGQQGKGYEQYF TGTGCCAGCAGGGGGCAACAGGGGAAGGGCTACGAGCAGTACTTC
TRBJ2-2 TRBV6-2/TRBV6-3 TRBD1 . CASSSIGTGYTGELFF TGTGCCAGCAGTTCAATCGGGACAGGGTACACCGGGGAGCTGTTTTTT
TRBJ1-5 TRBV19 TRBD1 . CASSGTGRDQPQHF TGTGCCAGTAGCGGGACAGGGAGGGATCAGCCCCAGCATTTT